This is a list of T cell receptor beta chains from one sample in a study of blood T cell repertoires in COVID-19. Only in-frame clones appear in the TCRdb table, and some are missing; sequencing was by immunoSEQ multiplex PCR. The sample consists of more than 95,000 clones, around 79% of them appearing once. The sample comprised peripheral blood. The receptors originated from a middle-aged man with acute or convalescent COVID-19. CDR3s include the opening cysteine and the closing phenylalanine or tryptophan. A D gene is named only where the DNA matches it firmly. Size tells how often a clone was seen (once, few, many) or the class of an expanded clone, and some rows leave it out.

size	V	D	J	DNA	CDR3
-	TRBV7-9	TRBD1	TRBJ2-7	TGTGCCAGCAGCTTGGGACAGTTCTACGAGCAGTACTTC	CASSLGQFYEQYF
-	TRBV19	-	TRBJ2-7	TGTGCCAGTAGTATGGAGGTCACCTACGAGCAGTACTTC	CASSMEVTYEQYF
-	TRBV5-1	TRBD2	TRBJ2-7	TGCGCCAGCAGCATACAAGGACTAGCGGGAGGTAGCGAGCAGTACTTC	CASSIQGLAGGSEQYF
few	TRBV30	TRBD2	TRBJ2-3	TGTGCCTGGAGTAAGCGGGGGGTCACAGATACGCAGTATTTT	CAWSKRGVTDTQYF
-	TRBV19	-	TRBJ1-1	TGTGCCAGTATGGAGAGGGAGAACTTATGGACTGAAGCTTTCTTT	CASMERENLWTEAFF
-	TRBV3-1/TRBV3-2	-	TRBJ2-7	TGTGCCAGCAGGAGGACGGGGAGCTCCTACGAGCAGTACTTC	CASRRTGSSYEQYF
-	TRBV6-5	TRBD1	TRBJ1-2	TGTGCCGGCAGGGACAGAGGCTTCTATGGCTACACCTTC	CAGRDRGFYGYTF
-	TRBV21-1	-	TRBJ2-7	TGTGCCAGCAGCATAGGGCCGGGGACAGACTCCTACGAGCAGTACTTC	CASSIGPGTDSYEQYF
-	TRBV6-2/TRBV6-3	TRBD1	TRBJ2-2	TGTGCCAGCAGTCCGACAGGGGGGAGGACCGGGGAGCTGTTTTTT	CASSPTGGRTGELFF
-	TRBV29-1	-	TRBJ2-1	TGCAGCGTTGAAGTTCGAGCGGGTGCTTCGCAGTTCTTC	CSVEVRAGASQFF
-	TRBV5-1	-	TRBJ1-6	TGCGCCAGCAGCGATACTACCTGGAGGTTGGGGATTGATAGTTCACCCCTCCACTTT	CASSDTTWRLGIDSSPLHF
-	TRBV4-1	TRBD2	TRBJ2-2	TGCGCCAGCAGCCCTACCGGGGGGGCCTCTCTCACCGGGGAGCTGTTTTTT	CASSPTGGASLTGELFF
-	TRBV4-2	-	TRBJ2-7	TGTGCCAGCAGCCAAGCCGGCCAGGGGGGATCCTACGAGCAGTACTTC	CASSQAGQGGSYEQYF
-	TRBV28	TRBD2	TRBJ2-3	TGTGCCAGCAGTTCGGGACTAGCGGGAGTAGATACGCAGTATTTT	CASSSGLAGVDTQYF
-	TRBV9	TRBD1	TRBJ2-2	TGTGCCAGCAGCCCCGGGACAGTGAACACCGGGGAGCTGTTTTTT	CASSPGTVNTGELFF
-	TRBV24-1	-	TRBJ2-1	TGTGCCACCAGTGACTTTACGCGGGGCGGGAAGGGGCACAATGAGCAGTTCTTC	CATSDFTRGGKGHNEQFF
-	TRBV7-9	TRBD1	TRBJ1-2	TGTGCCAGCACCCCCCCCGGGACAGGGCAAGGCTACACCTTC	CASTPPGTGQGYTF
few	TRBV4-1	TRBD2	TRBJ2-7	TGCGCCAGCAGCCACCCTCTAGCGGGAGGTGGCGAGCAGTACTTC	CASSHPLAGGGEQYF
once	TRBV25-1	-	TRBJ1-6	TGTGCCAGCACCCAGGGGACCTATAATTCACCCCTCCACTTT	CASTQGTYNSPLHF
-	TRBV24-1	TRBD2	TRBJ2-2	TGTGCCACCAGTGATGTCCCCCGGGGGGGGAACACCGGGGAGCTGTTTTTT	CATSDVPRGGNTGELFF
few	TRBV7-9	-	TRBJ2-7	TGTGCCAGCAGCCGAAAGGGGGTTCGGTCCTACGAGCAGTACTTC	CASSRKGVRSYEQYF
-	TRBV4-1	-	TRBJ1-1	TGCGCCAGCAGCCAAGATCCCCAAGGGAGTGTATCGACTTTCTTT	CASSQDPQGSVSTFF
-	TRBV30	-	TRBJ1-1	TGTGCCTGGAGCCAAGGGGGGGAAGGCACTGAAGCTTTCTTT	CAWSQGGEGTEAFF
-	TRBV5-1	TRBD1	TRBJ2-7	TGCGCCAGCAGCTTCGACAGGGGGCGCTACGAGCAGTACTTC	CASSFDRGRYEQYF
-	TRBV5-1	-	TRBJ1-6	TGCGCCAGCAGCTTGGGTCAGGCCAATTCACCCCTCCACTTT	CASSLGQANSPLHF
-	TRBV7-3	-	TRBJ1-3	TGTGCCAGCAGCTTAACCCCCGGGAACGGAAACACCATATATTTT	CASSLTPGNGNTIYF
-	TRBV2	-	TRBJ2-7	TGTGCCAGAAACAGGGGGGGCTCCTACGAGCAGTACTTC	CARNRGGSYEQYF
-	TRBV27	-	TRBJ2-7	TGTGCCAGCAGCTTGAACCTTGGAAGGAGCTCCTACGAGCAGTACTTC	CASSLNLGRSSYEQYF
-	TRBV7-3	-	TRBJ2-2	TGTGCCAGCAGCCTCCAACCTCTAGCGAACACCGGGGAGCTGTTTTTT	CASSLQPLANTGELFF
-	TRBV27	TRBD1	TRBJ1-1	TGTGCCAGCACCCCGACAGGGAGCCCTGAAGCTTTCTTT	CASTPTGSPEAFF
once	TRBV6-6	-	TRBJ1-5	TGTGCCAGCAGTTCCACACAGAATCAGCCCCAGCATTTT	CASSSTQNQPQHF
-	TRBV5-6	TRBD1	TRBJ1-5	TGTGCCAGCAGCTCCACAGGGGGCTTTAGCAATCAGCCCCAGCATTTT	CASSSTGGFSNQPQHF
-	TRBV27	-	TRBJ2-3	TGTGCCAGCAGTTTACGACAAACAGATACGCAGTATTTT	CASSLRQTDTQYF
once	TRBV7-3	TRBD1	TRBJ1-2	TGTGCCAGCAGCTCCGGACAGGACCTTGGCTACACCTTC	CASSSGQDLGYTF
-	TRBV6-5	-	TRBJ2-7	TGTGCCAGCACGCTAGCGAGCTCCTACGAGCAGTACTTC	CASTLASSYEQYF
-	TRBV14	-	TRBJ1-6	TGTGCCAGCAGCCAAGTCGGGGGTTCACCCCTCCACTTT	CASSQVGGSPLHF
-	TRBV19	TRBD1	TRBJ2-7	TGTGCCAGTAGTGACAGGACAGGGGGTGACTACGAGCAGTACTTC	CASSDRTGGDYEQYF
once	TRBV20-1	-	TRBJ2-7	TGCAGTGCTAGAGATACGGACAGCACTTACTTC	CSARDTDSTYF
-	TRBV27	-	TRBJ1-5	TGTGCCAGCAGTTGGTTAGGCAATCAGCCCCAGCATTTT	CASSWLGNQPQHF
-	TRBV5-8	TRBD1	TRBJ1-3	TGTGCCAGCAGCCAACCGACAGGGGGCTCGAGAAACACCATATATTTT	CASSQPTGGSRNTIYF
few	TRBV19	TRBD2	TRBJ2-5	TGTGCCAGTAGTATGACTAGCGGGAGAAGAGAGACCCAGTACTTC	CASSMTSGRRETQYF
-	TRBV2	-	TRBJ2-7	TGTGCCAGCAGTGAAGCGATAGGACATTTCGAGCAGTACTTC	CASSEAIGHFEQYF